This T cell receptor beta chain was identified in a study of cytomegalovirus exposure and HLA in healthy donors. This clone was observed a few times. This PCR relied on a set of 60 Vbeta primers and 13 Jbeta primers. Clones were sequenced by immunoSEQ multiplex PCR, and TCRdb holds only the in-frame ones, with some missing. The sample has approximately 160,000 clones, about three quarters seen once. V shed 7 bases and J 7 bases; nucleotides not matched to a gene: 8. The CDR3 runs 14 residues. Germline V gene lookup returns CDR1 MNHNY and CDR2 SVGAGI (reference sequence). Sequenced sample: PBMCs. The chain recombines TRBV6-6 with TRBJ2-1; the match to TRBD2 covers 9 bases. This TCR was recovered from a woman in her forties in good health and CMV-seropositive. CDR3 protein: CASTLSSGANEQFF. CDR3 coding DNA: TGTGCCAGCACCCTATCTAGCGGGGCGAATGAGCAGTTCTTC.